This TCR beta chain was retrieved from a study of cytomegalovirus exposure and HLA in healthy donors. Findings of the study overall: Prediction of most subjects' HLA-A and HLA-B alleles by TCR beta sequences was reportedly accurate. Serostatus for CMV was the only available immune exposure information. A few of the chains that were CMV-associated were confirmed in vitro to be specific for CMV antigens.

Each donor was nominally healthy when sampled (though unrecorded immune exposures were likely). CDR3 length: 14 residues. In germline, CDR1 is MNHEY, CDR2 SMNVEV (reference sequence). Trimming removed 2 bases from V and 5 bases from J; junction bases left unmatched: 5. This clone appeared once. Its antigen remains unidentified. Vbeta (60) and Jbeta (13) primers were used in the PCR. Assay used: immunoSEQ multiplex PCR; TCRdb lists only in-frame clones, some missing. The profile covers 150,000 to 200,000 clones, with around 81% appearing a single time and 0.9% to 1.1% taken by the ten largest. The specimen was PBMCs. The TCR comes from a woman aged 40 to 50 in good health and CMV-seronegative. This rearrangement joins TRBV27 to TRBJ2-7; 8 bases align to TRBD2. As DNA, the CDR3 is TGTGCCAGCAGTTTAACGGGAGGGCCCGACGAGCAGTACTTC. This translates into CASSLTGGPDEQYF.